The clone carrying this T cell receptor beta chain is classed as medium-sized (0.01 to 0.1%). There are 15 residues in the CDR3. Germline lookup yields CDR1 KGHDR and CDR2 SFDVKD. The V gene end was trimmed by 4 bases and the J gene end by 7 bases; junction bases not matched to a gene: 7. The data belong to a study of neurological immune-mediated disorders. Synthesis of cDNA was accomplished via 5'RACE employing 10-nucleotide random UMIs. TCRdb recomputed calls from the 5' RACE reads with MiXCR, one row per CDR3 protein. This sample has about 50,000 distinct CDR3 sequences, with roughly 15% found just once. As healthy controls, volunteers from a blood bank in Maryland, USA, were used. Libraries used 2 million unsorted PBMCs kept frozen in RNAlater.

Sequenced: PBMCs. The chain recombines TRBV24-1 with TRBJ2-1; TRBD1 agrees at 9 bases. The source is a man aged 55 to 70 in good health. CDR3 bases: TGTGCCACCAGTGAGCCCGGACAGGGGATGAATGAGCAGTTCTTC. It encodes CATSEPGQGMNEQFF.